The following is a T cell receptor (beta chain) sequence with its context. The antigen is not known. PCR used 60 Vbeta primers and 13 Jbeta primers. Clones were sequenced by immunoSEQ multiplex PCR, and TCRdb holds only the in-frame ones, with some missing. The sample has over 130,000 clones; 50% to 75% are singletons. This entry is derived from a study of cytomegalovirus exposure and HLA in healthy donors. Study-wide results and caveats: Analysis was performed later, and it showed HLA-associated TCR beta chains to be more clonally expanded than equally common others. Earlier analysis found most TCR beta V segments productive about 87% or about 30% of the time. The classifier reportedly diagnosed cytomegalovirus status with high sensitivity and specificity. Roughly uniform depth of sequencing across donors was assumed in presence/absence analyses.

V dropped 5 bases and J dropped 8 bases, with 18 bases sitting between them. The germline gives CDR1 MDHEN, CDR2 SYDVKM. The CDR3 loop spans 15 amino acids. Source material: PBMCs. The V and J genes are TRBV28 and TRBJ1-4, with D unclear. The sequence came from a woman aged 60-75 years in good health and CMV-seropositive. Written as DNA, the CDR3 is TGTGCCAGCAGTACCTACACGGAGGGCTACGAAAAACTGTTTTTT. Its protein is CASSTYTEGYEKLFF.